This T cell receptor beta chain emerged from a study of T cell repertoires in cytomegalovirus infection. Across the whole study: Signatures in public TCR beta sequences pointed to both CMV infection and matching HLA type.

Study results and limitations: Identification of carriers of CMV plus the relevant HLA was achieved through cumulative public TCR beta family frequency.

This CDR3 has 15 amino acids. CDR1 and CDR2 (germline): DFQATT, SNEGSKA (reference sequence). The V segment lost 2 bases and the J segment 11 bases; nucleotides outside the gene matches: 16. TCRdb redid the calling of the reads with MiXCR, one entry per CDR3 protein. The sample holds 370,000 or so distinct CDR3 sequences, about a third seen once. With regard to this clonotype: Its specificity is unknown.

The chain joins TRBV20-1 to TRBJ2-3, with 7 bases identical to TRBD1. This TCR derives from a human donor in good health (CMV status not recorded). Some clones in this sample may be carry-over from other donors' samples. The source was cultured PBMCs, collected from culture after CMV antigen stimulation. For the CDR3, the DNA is TGCAGTGCTAGATACTCGACAGGGACGGTCGGTCTGCAGTATTTT. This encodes CSARYSTGTVGLQYF.